This entry is about one TCR beta chain. This clone's antigen is unknown. Base qualities are not recorded, but no much larger clone differs from it by a single base. TCRbeta libraries were sequenced on an Illumina MiSeq, and an average of about 41,000 productive templates per sample was obtained. The immunoSEQ assay, which uses multiplex PCR amplification, was used to generate TCRbeta CDR3 libraries. In the paper's pipeline: Following a previously defined approach, repertoire diversity was calculated, and values close to 0 point to extremely monoclonal samples. TCRdb holds this immuneACCESS table with in-frame rearrangements only. Some clones are missing; in checked studies, unresolved V genes explain under half, and the rest has no known cause. V and J calls and clone size follow that table, whereas D and trimming were derived from the DNA. This sample comprises some 27,000 clones, around three quarters of them detected only once. Approximately 30% of the sample is held by the ten biggest clonotypes.

The same DNA, extracted from blood mononuclear cells, served for both TCR sequencing and STAT3 sequencing. These data are taken from a study of STAT3 mutations in large granular lymphocyte leukemia (dated by TCRdb to about 2019). Study-level background: Canonical activating STAT3 mutations were detected in roughly half of the longitudinally sequenced T-LGLL patients. More than half of T-LGLL patients received one or more immunosuppressive therapy regimens, with hematologic response in approximately 41% of those treated. Patients with T-cell large granular lymphocyte leukemia underwent serial deep sequencing of TCRbeta CDR3 and STAT3 to reconstruct clonal hierarchy and dynamics. From an initial cohort of 200 to 250 LGL patients, 15 to 20 representative T-LGLL cases were chosen for longitudinal sequencing of TCRbeta and STAT3. As controls, the study also included longitudinal sequencing of a couple of patients with natural killer LGL leukemia. On average, sequencing was done at about 4.2 time points per patient, with the number of samplings ranging from 2 to 8.

What the study reported, not specific to this receptor: TCR clonotype switching after therapy was seen in about 35% of the 18 patients, with all newly emerging clones being STAT3 wild type. Because codominant clonotypes persisted in some patients, a small but highly pathogenic clone may have been missed. Because no samples were available when a clone first appeared, clonal expansion was inferred from samplings taken at other points. The burden of the dominant TCR clone was higher than the STAT3 mutant burden in several patients, which suggests that the STAT3 mutation arose secondarily inside a clone that had already expanded. All T-LGLL patients had at least one immunodominant TCRbeta clonotype, and roughly half had multiple immunodominant subclonotypes. The linking of therapy response to changes in TCR clonal burden was complicated by variable intervals between samplings and differing treatment regimens.

The clonotype was recovered from a woman in her fifties or sixties with T-cell large granular lymphocyte leukemia. Some clones in this sample may be carry-over from other donors' samples. The age is the age at diagnosis. The sample comprised peripheral blood mononuclear cells.

The CDR3 has the sequence CASSPRRGTEAFF. The DNA sequence follows: TGTGCCAGCAGTCCGAGGAGGGGCACTGAAGCTTTCTTT. The chain is assembled from TRBV25-1 and TRBJ1-1; a tentative D call is TRBD1 (5 bases match). The germline ends are 11 bases apart after V is trimmed by 5 bases and J by 4 bases. Per the germline V gene, MGHDK is the CDR1 and SYGVNS is the CDR2. Including cysteine and phenylalanine, the CDR3 has 13 amino acids. CDR3 DNA only is kept here, 39 bases in frame from base 1. Beyond the CDR3, the reference TRBV25-1 and TRBJ1-1 genes provide the residues; the full variable domain reads: EADIYQTPRYLVIGTGKKITLECSQTMGHDKMYWYQQDPGMELHLIHYSYGVNSTEKGDLSSESTVSRIRTEHFPLTLESARPSHTSQYLCASSPRRGTEAFFGQGTRLTVV.